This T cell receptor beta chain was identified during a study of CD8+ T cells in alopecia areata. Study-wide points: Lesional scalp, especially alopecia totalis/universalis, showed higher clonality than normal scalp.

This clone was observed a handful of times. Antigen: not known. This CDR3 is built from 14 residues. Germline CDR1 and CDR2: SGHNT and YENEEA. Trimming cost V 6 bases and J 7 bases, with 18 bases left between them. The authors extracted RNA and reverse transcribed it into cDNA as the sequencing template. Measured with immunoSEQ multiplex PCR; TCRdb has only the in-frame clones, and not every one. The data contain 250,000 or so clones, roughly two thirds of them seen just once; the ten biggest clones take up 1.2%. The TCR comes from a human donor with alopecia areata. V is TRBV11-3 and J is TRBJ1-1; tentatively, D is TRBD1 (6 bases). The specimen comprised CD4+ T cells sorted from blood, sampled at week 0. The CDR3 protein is CASREGQGRGEAFF. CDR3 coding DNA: TGTGCCAGCAGAGAGGGGCAGGGGCGCGGTGAAGCTTTCTTT. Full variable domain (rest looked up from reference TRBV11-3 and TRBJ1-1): EAGVVQSPRYKIIEKKQPVAFWCNPISGHNTLYWYLQNLGQGPELLIRYENEEAVDDSQLPKDRFSAERLKGVDSTLKIQPAELGDSAVYLCASREGQGRGEAFFGQGTRLTVV.